This entry lists 19 T cell receptor beta chains sequenced from one sample in a study of CD8 T cells in Susac syndrome. Reverse transcription used about 0.45 to 1 ug RNA and random hexamers. TCRdb re-called the immunoSEQ multiplex PCR reads through MiXCR, storing one row per CDR3 protein. The data contain 80,000 to 90,000 distinct CDR3 sequences, roughly 91% of them singletons. Material for sequencing was CD8+ T cells from PBMCs. These receptors were obtained from a human donor in good health.

V gene TRBV12-3 or TRBV12-4 combines with J gene TRBJ2-3, with 9 bases matching TRBD2. The CDR3 has 16 residues. V lost 1 base to trimming and J lost 4 bases; unmatched junction nucleotides: 6. CDR3 DNA sequence: TGTGCCAGCAGTTTAGGTTGGCGGGGGGGCGCAGATACGCAGTATTTT. Translation: CASSLGWRGGADTQYF.

This clonotype was detected only once. The V call is TRBV3-1, the J call TRBJ2-5; no reliable D call. V lost 1 base, J lost 5 bases, and 11 bases lay in between. Germline CDR1 and CDR2: LGHDT and YNNKEL (reference sequence). This CDR3 has 14 amino acids. The CDR3, as DNA: TGTGCCAGCAGCCAAGCGGCCCTAGGGGAGACCCAGTACTTC. Translated, it gives CASSQAALGETQYF.

This clonotype appeared a few times. The gene calls are TRBV30 and TRBJ2-1; D might be TRBD1 (5 bases). Trimming stripped 2 bases from V and 8 bases from J, with 10 bases between. The CDR3 spans 12 residues. Germline-derived CDR1 and CDR2 are GTSNPN and SVGIG (reference sequence). In nucleotides, the CDR3 is TGTGCCTGGAGTCCTCAGGGCTATGAGCAGTTCTTC. Its protein is CAWSPQGYEQFF.

This rearrangement joins TRBV7-3 to TRBJ2-7; D is possibly TRBD1 or TRBD2 (5 bases each). The V gene's germline CDR1 is SGHTA and CDR2 FQGTGA. The germline V and J ends were trimmed by 5 bases and 3 bases, with 17 bases remaining between them. There are 15 residues in the CDR3. CDR3 residues: CASSEGGGSNYEQYF. DNA for the CDR3: TGTGCCAGCAGCGAAGGTGGGGGATCGAACTACGAGCAGTACTTC. Full variable domain (remainder filled in from reference TRBV7-3 and TRBJ2-7): GAGVSQTPSNKVTEKGKYVELRCDPISGHTALYWYRQSLGQGPEFLIYFQGTGAADDSGLPNDRFFAVRPEGSVSTLKIQRTERGDSAVYLCASSEGGGSNYEQYFGPGTRLTVT.

This chain joins TRBV13 and TRBJ2-7; the D gene is possibly TRBD1 (7 bases). This CDR3 is 16 amino acids long. Germline assignment: CDR1 PRHDT and CDR2 FYEKMQ (reference sequence). V dropped 5 bases and J dropped 2 bases, with 19 bases sitting between them. Here the CDR3 DNA reads TGTGCCAGCAGCAAAGACCAGGGGGGCTCCACCTACGAGCAGTACTTC. It yields the protein CASSKDQGGSTYEQYF.

The chain recombines TRBV13 with TRBJ1-1, with 7 bases matching TRBD1. The CDR3 consists of 15 residues. Per the germline V gene, CDR1 is PRHDT and CDR2 is FYEKMQ (reference sequence). The V gene end was trimmed by 4 bases and the J gene end by 1 base; junction bases not matched to a gene: 6. The CDR3 is CASSYTGEGNTEAFF. The CDR3 coding sequence is TGTGCCAGCAGCTACACAGGGGAGGGGAACACTGAAGCTTTCTTT.

This clonotype was counted once. The rearrangement joins TRBV5-6 to TRBJ1-2; maybe TRBD1 (6 bases). Trimming shortened V by 0 bases and J by 5 bases, and 11 bases separated the two germline ends. This CDR3 is built from 14 residues. Germline assignment: CDR1 SGHDT and CDR2 YYEEEE. CDR3 in amino acids: CASSLGTVDYGYTF. CDR3 nucleotide sequence: TGTGCCAGCAGCTTGGGGACAGTTGATTATGGCTACACCTTC.

This sequence joins TRBV29-1 and TRBJ1-1; D is possibly TRBD1 (5 bases). The CDR3 extends over 13 amino acids. Trimming took off 8 bases at V and 4 bases at J, with 17 bases between the two ends. CDR1 SQVTM and CDR2 ANQGSEA come from the germline V gene. The CDR3 DNA is TGCAGCTTTTCCCTGGACGGGGCCACTGAAGCTTTCTTT. Its translation: CSFSLDGATEAFF.

This clonotype was seen only once. V and J are TRBV9 and TRBJ2-1; 9 bases line up with TRBD2. In germline, CDR1 is SGDLS, CDR2 YYNGEE. This CDR3 has 19 residues. V lost 5 bases and J lost 0; bases outside the gene matches: 15. The CDR3, as DNA: TGTGCCAGCAGACCGGCTAATTCTGCGGGGGGGAGCTCCTACAATGAGCAGTTCTTC. Translating gives CASRPANSAGGSSYNEQFF.

The chain employs TRBV25-1 and TRBJ1-2; no clear D gene. Germline-derived CDR1 and CDR2 are MGHDK and SYGVNS. Deletions cut 4 bases from V and 0 bases from J, with 9 bases between. This CDR3 spans 14 amino acids. DNA for the CDR3: TGTGCCAGCAGTGTATCCGTATCTAACTATGGCTACACCTTC. This gives the protein CASSVSVSNYGYTF.

The chain is built from TRBV7-3 and TRBJ2-3, with a possible D match to TRBD1 (5 bases). The CDR3 sequence is 13 residues long. Germline CDR1 reads SGHTA; CDR2 reads FQGTGA. Trimming cost V 8 bases and J 5 bases, with 14 bases left between them. In DNA form, the CDR3 reads TGTGCCAGCTCCCAGGGCGCTGTAGATACGCAGTATTTT. It yields the protein CASSQGAVDTQYF. Complete variable domain (other parts from reference TRBV7-3 and TRBJ2-3): GAGVSQTPSNKVTEKGKYVELRCDPISGHTALYWYRQSLGQGPEFLIYFQGTGAADDSGLPNDRFFAVRPEGSVSTLKIQRTERGDSAVYLCASSQGAVDTQYFGPGTRLTVL.

This sequence joins TRBV20-1 and TRBJ1-1; possibly TRBD1 for D (5 bases). The V gene lost 0 bases and the J gene lost 5 bases, with 13 bases spanning the gap. The CDR3 covers 14 residues. Germline CDR1 is DFQATT and CDR2 is SNEGSKA (reference sequence). Here the CDR3 reads CSARDYGGGTEAFF. The CDR3 region has the DNA TGCAGTGCTAGAGATTACGGGGGGGGGACTGAAGCTTTCTTT.

This chain links TRBV6-5 with TRBJ1-5; possibly TRBD1 for D (5 bases). Germline-derived CDR1 and CDR2 are MNHEY and SVGAGI. The V and J ends lost 6 bases and 5 bases respectively, with 14 bases between them. The CDR3 runs 14 residues. The CDR3 coding sequence is TGTGCCAGCAGCCCCAGGGTGGCCGATCAGCCCCAGCATTTT. Translating gives CASSPRVADQPQHF.

J is TRBJ2-3 and V is TRBV27; TRBD2 matches 8 bases. CDR1 is MNHEY and CDR2 is SMNVEV in the germline V gene (reference sequence). Losses at the gene ends were 7 bases for V and 2 bases for J; bases not matched to a gene: 8. The length of the CDR3 is 15 residues. The CDR3 sequence: CASTILGLDTDTQYF. In DNA, the CDR3 is TGTGCCAGCACCATACTGGGACTAGACACAGATACGCAGTATTTT.

The chain combines TRBV6-1 with TRBJ2-3; no reliable D call. CDR1 is MNHNS, CDR2 SASEGT, per germline. The V and J ends lost 5 bases and 4 bases respectively, with 7 bases between them. CDR3 size: 12 residues. CDR3 nucleotide sequence: TGTGCCAGCAGTACCCTCGCAGATACGCAGTATTTT. Protein product: CASSTLADTQYF.

A single count supports this clonotype. The genes are TRBV2 and TRBJ2-7; 10 bases fit TRBD2. With V trimmed by 5 bases and J by 4 bases, 8 bases remained unmatched. The CDR3 has 15 amino acids. Germline V CDR1 and CDR2: SNHLY, FYNNEI. The DNA for the CDR3 is TGTGCCAGCAGTACCGGACTAGCGGCGACTTACGAGCAGTACTTC. Translated: CASSTGLAATYEQYF.

CDR3 nucleotides: TGTGCCACCAGTGACTGGGGGAACACTGAAGCTTTCTTT. Residues: CATSDWGNTEAFF. The chain has TRBV24-1 and TRBJ1-1; D unresolved. Trimming shortened V by 4 bases and J by 1 base, and 6 bases separated the two germline ends. This CDR3 comprises 13 residues. CDR1 is KGHDR, CDR2 SFDVKD, per germline.

This clonotype was seen a single time. The chain uses TRBV4-2 and TRBJ1-4; D not certain. Germline-derived CDR1 and CDR2 are LGHNA and YNFKEQ. Trimming left V 0 bases short and J 3 bases short, with 14 bases between. This CDR3 contains 17 residues. The chain's CDR3 is CASSQDAGTTANEKLFF. In DNA form, the CDR3 reads TGTGCCAGCAGCCAAGACGCGGGAACAACGGCTAATGAAAAACTGTTTTTT.

V gene TRBV6-5 combines with J gene TRBJ2-5; 8 nucleotides line up with TRBD1. Germline V CDR1 and CDR2: MNHEY, SVGAGI. The V segment lost 5 bases and the J segment 5 bases; nucleotides outside the gene matches: 4. The CDR3 is 13 residues long. CDR3 nucleotides: TGTGCCAGCAGTGGACAGGGTGGTGAGACCCAGTACTTC. Translating it yields CASSGQGGETQYF.